Listed below are T cell receptor beta chains from one sample, sequenced in a study of T cell changes during pregnancy in multiple sclerosis. Data came from immunoSEQ multiplex PCR; TCRdb stores just in-frame clones and leaves some out. Here the sample spans about 61,000 clones, 85% to 90% being singletons. Source: peripheral blood, taken in the first trimester of pregnancy. The receptors were sampled from a female donor in good health, enrolled as a control in a pregnancy study. The CDR3 runs from the conserved cysteine through the conserved F or W. The order of the fields is CDR3 DNA, CDR3 protein, V gene, D gene, J gene, clone size. The D gene is left open where the match is weak. Size is stated for part of the rows, as once, few or many counts, or as a class when the clone is expanded.

TGTGCCGTATGGGGGGGGGCGAGTGAGCAGTACTTC,CAVWGGASEQYF,TRBV30,NA,TRBJ2-7,NA
TGTGCCAGCAGCTGGGTGGCGGGAAACACCGGGGAGCTGTTTTTT,CASSWVAGNTGELFF,TRBV7-9,NA,TRBJ2-2,NA
TGTGCCAGTAGTATTCCGTTAGCGAACTCTAATTCACCCCTCCACTTT,CASSIPLANSNSPLHF,TRBV19,NA,TRBJ1-6,NA
TGTGCCAGCAGTTACCTGACAACTAACTATGGCTACACCTTC,CASSYLTTNYGYTF,TRBV6-5,NA,TRBJ1-2,NA
TGTGCCATCAGCCGTCCGGGGGACCGCGAGACCCAGTACTTC,CAISRPGDRETQYF,TRBV10-3,NA,TRBJ2-5,NA
TGTGCCAGCAGTGCCGGACAGGGGGACACTGAAGCTTTCTTT,CASSAGQGDTEAFF,TRBV6-1,TRBD1,TRBJ1-1,few
TGTGCCACCAGCCCCCGGGACTCGCAGTTCAATGAGCAGTTCTTC,CATSPRDSQFNEQFF,TRBV15,NA,TRBJ2-1,NA
TGTGCCTGGAGTACCCGACAGGGTTCGAATAGCAATCAGCCCCAGCATTTT,CAWSTRQGSNSNQPQHF,TRBV30,TRBD1,TRBJ1-5,NA
TGCGCCAGCCCCACAGCACAGAACACCGGGGAGCTGTTTTTT,CASPTAQNTGELFF,TRBV4-3,NA,TRBJ2-2,NA
TGTGCCAGCAGCTTAGACAGGGTGAACAATCAGCCCCAGCATTTT,CASSLDRVNNQPQHF,TRBV7-2,NA,TRBJ1-5,NA
TGCGCCAGCAGCTGGACCGGGACTATACAAGAGACCCAGTACTTC,CASSWTGTIQETQYF,TRBV5-1,TRBD2,TRBJ2-5,NA
TGTGCCAGCAGCGTAACAGTCATGAACACTGAAGCTTTCTTT,CASSVTVMNTEAFF,TRBV9,NA,TRBJ1-1,NA
TGTGCCAGCAGCCCGATCGGGGACACTGAAGCTTTCTTT,CASSPIGDTEAFF,TRBV7-6,NA,TRBJ1-1,NA
TGTGCCACCTTAAAGGGAGTCTCTGGAAACACCATATATTTT,CATLKGVSGNTIYF,TRBV19,NA,TRBJ1-3,NA
TGTGCCAGCTCACCACCGGATCGGGGGGGTATGAAATACTTC,CASSPPDRGGMKYF,TRBV18,TRBD2,TRBJ2-7,NA
TGCGCCAGCAGCTCTAATGCAGGGGACAATCAGCCCCAGCATTTT,CASSSNAGDNQPQHF,TRBV5-1,NA,TRBJ1-5,few
TGTGCCACCAGCAGAGATCTAAAGGGGGGCTACACCTTC,CATSRDLKGGYTF,TRBV15,NA,TRBJ1-2,NA
TGTGCCAGCAGCGCGGGGGACCGACCCCACGAGCAGTACTTC,CASSAGDRPHEQYF,TRBV9,NA,TRBJ2-7,NA
TGTGCCAGCAGCTTAGCTGGGACAGGGGGACCGTACGAGCAGTACTTC,CASSLAGTGGPYEQYF,TRBV7-8,TRBD1,TRBJ2-7,NA
TGTGCCAGCAGCGACTTAGGGCAGGGCCACAATGAGCAGTTCTTC,CASSDLGQGHNEQFF,TRBV6-4,NA,TRBJ2-1,NA
TGTGCCAGCAGCCTCTTCTCCACTGAAGCTTTCTTT,CASSLFSTEAFF,TRBV11-3,NA,TRBJ1-1,once
TGTGCCAGCAGTGAATTGGACAGGGTGGGGGGCTACACCTTC,CASSELDRVGGYTF,TRBV25-1,TRBD1,TRBJ1-2,NA
TGTGCCAGCAGCTTCTATCTTCGGGGACAGGGACGGGACGAGCAGTACTTC,CASSFYLRGQGRDEQYF,TRBV11-1,TRBD1,TRBJ2-7,NA
TGTGCCTGGAGCGCTTTTGGGAGTGGCTACACCTTC,CAWSAFGSGYTF,TRBV30,NA,TRBJ1-2,NA
TGTGCCAGCAGCTTGGGGCAGATGAACACCGGGGAGCTGTTTTTT,CASSLGQMNTGELFF,TRBV7-8,NA,TRBJ2-2,NA
TGTGCCAGCAGCTTAGTAGAGGGGGCAGATGAAAAACTGTTTTTT,CASSLVEGADEKLFF,TRBV7-9,TRBD1,TRBJ1-4,NA
TGTGCCAGTAGTCCGCGACAGGGCCCAATTGGAAACACCATATATTTT,CASSPRQGPIGNTIYF,TRBV19,TRBD1,TRBJ1-3,NA
TGCGCCAGCAGCCAAGATGCGGGGGGCAGGAGAGGCTACACCTTC,CASSQDAGGRRGYTF,TRBV4-3,NA,TRBJ1-2,NA
TGTGCCAGCAGCTTAGCCTATCCTGAGAATGAGCAGTTCTTC,CASSLAYPENEQFF,TRBV7-2,NA,TRBJ2-1,NA
TGTGCCAGCAGCTATGGACTAGCGGGGGACGAGCAGTACTTC,CASSYGLAGDEQYF,TRBV7-2,TRBD2,TRBJ2-7,NA
TGTGCCAGCAGCTTTTTGACAGAGAACACTGAAGCTTTCTTT,CASSFLTENTEAFF,TRBV11-1,NA,TRBJ1-1,NA
TGTGGGGCTCGAAGCGGGAGGACAGGCTATGGCTACACCTTC,CGARSGRTGYGYTF,TRBV2,TRBD1,TRBJ1-2,NA
TGTGCCAGCAGCTTAGGACAGCCTCGAGAGACCCAGTACTTC,CASSLGQPRETQYF,TRBV7-9,NA,TRBJ2-5,NA
TGTGCCAGCAGTGTACCGAGACTAGCGGTTAATGAGCAGTTCTTC,CASSVPRLAVNEQFF,TRBV2,TRBD2,TRBJ2-1,NA
TGTGCCAGCAGCACCCGTCCCGGGACAGCCAACTATGGCTACACCTTC,CASSTRPGTANYGYTF,TRBV13,TRBD1,TRBJ1-2,NA
TGTGCCAGCAGTTCACCGGGACAGCCTATGAACACTGAAGCTTTCTTT,CASSSPGQPMNTEAFF,TRBV6-5,TRBD1,TRBJ1-1,NA
TGCGCCAGCAGTGAGGGATGGGGCGATGGCACTGAAGCTTTCTTT,CASSEGWGDGTEAFF,TRBV10-2,NA,TRBJ1-1,NA
TGCGCCAGCAGCTTTGAGGCGACGGGGGGCCAGATGAGATACGAGCAGTACTTC,CASSFEATGGQMRYEQYF,TRBV5-1,NA,TRBJ2-7,NA
TGTGCCAGCAGTTTATCGGGACACTACTACGAGCAGTACTTC,CASSLSGHYYEQYF,TRBV27,NA,TRBJ2-7,NA
TGTGCCAGCAGCTTAGGGACAGCTTATCTCCAAGAGACCCAGTACTTC,CASSLGTAYLQETQYF,TRBV5-8,TRBD1,TRBJ2-5,NA
TGTGCCAGCAGCTCCGAGCGGGGTGAGCAGTACTTC,CASSSERGEQYF,TRBV7-9,TRBD2,TRBJ2-7,NA
TGTGCCAGCAGCCAAGAGATCGCTAGCGGTCCTAGGCATACGCAGTATTTT,CASSQEIASGPRHTQYF,TRBV4-2,TRBD2,TRBJ2-3,medium-sized
TGTGCCAGTAGTCCAGACAGGGACACTGAAGCTTTCTTT,CASSPDRDTEAFF,TRBV19,TRBD1,TRBJ1-1,NA
TGTGCCAGTAGTCTGGACAGGGGACAATATCAGCCCCAGCATTTT,CASSLDRGQYQPQHF,TRBV19,TRBD1,TRBJ1-5,NA
TGTGCCAGCAGCTTAGCCGGGACAATGAACACTGAAGCTTTCTTT,CASSLAGTMNTEAFF,TRBV11-2,NA,TRBJ1-1,NA
TGTGCCAGCAGCTCAGGACAGGGGGCGAACACTGAAGCTTTCTTT,CASSSGQGANTEAFF,TRBV7-8,TRBD1,TRBJ1-1,NA
TGTGCCAGCAGCGTGGACACTATGAACACTGAAGCTTTCTTT,CASSVDTMNTEAFF,TRBV7-2,NA,TRBJ1-1,NA
TGTGCCAGCAGCGCAGACCGGGACAATGGAAACACCATATATTTT,CASSADRDNGNTIYF,TRBV9,NA,TRBJ1-3,NA
TGCAGCGTTGAATTGGAAGGGAGAGACGGCTACACCTTC,CSVELEGRDGYTF,TRBV29-1,NA,TRBJ1-2,NA
TGTGCCTGGACCTTACAGGGGGCTGACACTGAAGCTTTCTTT,CAWTLQGADTEAFF,TRBV30,TRBD1,TRBJ1-1,few
TGTGCCAGCAGCTTCACCGGGGGTCTACGCGAGCAGTACTTC,CASSFTGGLREQYF,TRBV13,NA,TRBJ2-7,NA
TGTGCCAGCAGCCCGAGATTGGGCAACTATGGCTACACCTTC,CASSPRLGNYGYTF,TRBV5-6,NA,TRBJ1-2,NA
TGCGCCAGCAGCTTGGACGGTGGTAATTCACCCCTCCACTTT,CASSLDGGNSPLHF,TRBV5-1,NA,TRBJ1-6,once
TGTGCCAGCAGCCGTAACGGGGGGGCCAGAGAGACCCAGTACTTC,CASSRNGGARETQYF,TRBV7-3,TRBD2,TRBJ2-5,once